This record looks at one T cell receptor beta chain sequence and its context. Its target is unknown. The data belong to a study of siplizumab effects on memory and regulatory T cells. Study observations and caveats: Apparently key alloresponse contributors, naive T cells also seemed more diverse than memory cells. Solely a minor proportion of alloreactive clones could be assigned to unstimulated subsets. Suppression by proliferating Tregs derived from siplizumab cultures was not verified.

About 9.2 x 10^4 TCR templates underwent assay in every sample. Generated by immunoSEQ multiplex PCR, the TCRdb table keeps only in-frame clones and is missing some. The table records about 72,000 clones, 75% to 95% of them present only once. V lost 8 bases and J lost 4, with 9 bases in between. This CDR3 spans 11 amino acids. Germline values: CDR1 ENHRY, CDR2 SYGVKD. The clonotype originates from a human donor in good health. The sample consisted of CD8+ T cells sorted from blood. J is TRBJ2-7 and V is TRBV10-3; D is ambiguous. The CDR3 reads CAIATEYEQYF. The CDR3 nucleotides read TGTGCCATCGCCACAGAGTACGAGCAGTACTTC.